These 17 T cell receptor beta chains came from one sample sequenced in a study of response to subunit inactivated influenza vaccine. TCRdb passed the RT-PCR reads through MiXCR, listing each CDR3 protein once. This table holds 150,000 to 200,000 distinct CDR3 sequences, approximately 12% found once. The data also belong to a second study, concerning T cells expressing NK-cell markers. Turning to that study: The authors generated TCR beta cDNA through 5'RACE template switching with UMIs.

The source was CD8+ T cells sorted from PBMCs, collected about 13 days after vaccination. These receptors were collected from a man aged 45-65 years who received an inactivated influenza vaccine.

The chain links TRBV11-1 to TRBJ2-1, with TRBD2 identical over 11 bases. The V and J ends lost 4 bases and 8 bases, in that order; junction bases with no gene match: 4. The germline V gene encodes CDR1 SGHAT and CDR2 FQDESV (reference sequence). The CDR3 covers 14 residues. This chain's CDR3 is CASSWASGGHEQFF. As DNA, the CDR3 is TGTGCCAGCAGCTGGGCTAGCGGGGGGCATGAGCAGTTCTTC.

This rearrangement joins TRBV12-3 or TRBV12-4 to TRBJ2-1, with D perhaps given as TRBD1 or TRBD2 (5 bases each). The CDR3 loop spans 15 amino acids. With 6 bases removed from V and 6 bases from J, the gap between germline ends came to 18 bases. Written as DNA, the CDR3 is TGTGCCAGCAGCCGGCTAGGGACCGCTGGCAATGAGCAGTTCTTC. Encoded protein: CASSRLGTAGNEQFF.

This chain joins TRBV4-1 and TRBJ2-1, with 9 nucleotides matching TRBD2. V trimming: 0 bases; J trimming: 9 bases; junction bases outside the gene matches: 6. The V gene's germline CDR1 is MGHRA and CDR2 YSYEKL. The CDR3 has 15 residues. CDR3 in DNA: TGCGCCAGCAGCCAAGAAGGGACTAGCAGCTTTGAGCAGTTCTTC. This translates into CASSQEGTSSFEQFF.

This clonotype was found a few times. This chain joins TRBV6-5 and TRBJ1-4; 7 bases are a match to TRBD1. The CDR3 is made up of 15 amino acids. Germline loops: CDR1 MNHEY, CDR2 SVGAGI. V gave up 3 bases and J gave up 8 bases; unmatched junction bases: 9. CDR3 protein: CASSYVRGSSEKLFF. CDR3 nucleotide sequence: TGTGCCAGCAGTTATGTCAGGGGGTCTTCCGAAAAACTGTTTTTT.

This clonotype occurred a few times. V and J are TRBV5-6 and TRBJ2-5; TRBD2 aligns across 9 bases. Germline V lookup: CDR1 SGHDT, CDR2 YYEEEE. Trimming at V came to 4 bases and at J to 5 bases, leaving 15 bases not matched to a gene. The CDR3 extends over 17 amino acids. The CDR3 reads CASSLNSAGGPDETQYF. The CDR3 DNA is TGTGCCAGCAGCCTAAATTCGGCGGGGGGGCCCGACGAGACCCAGTACTTC.

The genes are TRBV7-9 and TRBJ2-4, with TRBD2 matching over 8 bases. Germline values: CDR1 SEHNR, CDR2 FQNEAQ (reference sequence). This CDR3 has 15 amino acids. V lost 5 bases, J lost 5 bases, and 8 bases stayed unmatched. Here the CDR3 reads CASSDSGDYQNIQYF. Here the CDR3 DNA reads TGTGCCAGCAGCGATAGCGGGGACTATCAAAACATTCAGTACTTC. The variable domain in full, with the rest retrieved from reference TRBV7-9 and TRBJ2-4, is DTGVSQNPRHKITKRGQNVTFRCDPISEHNRLYWYRQTLGQGPEFLTYFQNEAQLEKSRLLSDRFSAERPKGSFSTLEIQRTEQGDSAMYLCASSDSGDYQNIQYFGAGTRLSVL.

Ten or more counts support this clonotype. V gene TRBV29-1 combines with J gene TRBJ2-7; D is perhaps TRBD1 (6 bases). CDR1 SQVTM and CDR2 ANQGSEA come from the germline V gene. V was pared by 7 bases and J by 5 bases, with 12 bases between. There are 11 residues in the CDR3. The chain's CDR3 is CSAGTTDEQYF. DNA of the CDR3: TGCAGCGCTGGGACAACGGACGAGCAGTACTTC.

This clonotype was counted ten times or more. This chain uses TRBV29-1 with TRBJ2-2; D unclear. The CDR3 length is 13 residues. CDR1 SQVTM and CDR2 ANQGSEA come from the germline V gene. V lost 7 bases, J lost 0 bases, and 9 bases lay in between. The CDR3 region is CSGALSNTGELFF. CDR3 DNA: TGCAGCGGGGCCCTTTCGAACACCGGGGAGCTGTTTTTT.

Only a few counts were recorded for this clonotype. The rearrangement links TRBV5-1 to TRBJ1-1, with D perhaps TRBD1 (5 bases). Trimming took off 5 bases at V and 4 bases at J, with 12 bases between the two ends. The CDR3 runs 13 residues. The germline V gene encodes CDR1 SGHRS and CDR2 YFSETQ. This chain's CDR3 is CASSLGPGTEAFF. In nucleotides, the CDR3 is TGCGCCAGCAGTCTGGGGCCGGGCACTGAAGCTTTCTTT.

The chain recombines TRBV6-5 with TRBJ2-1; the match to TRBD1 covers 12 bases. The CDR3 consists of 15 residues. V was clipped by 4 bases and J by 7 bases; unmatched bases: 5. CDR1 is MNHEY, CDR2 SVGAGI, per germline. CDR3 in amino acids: CASSSGQGALNEQFF. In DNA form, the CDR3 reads TGTGCCAGCAGTTCGGGACAGGGGGCTTTGAATGAGCAGTTCTTC.

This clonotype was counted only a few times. CDR3 nucleotide sequence: TGTGCCAGCAGCTTGCCAGGACCGAATGAAAAACTGTTTTTT. It specifies CASSLPGPNEKLFF. This chain uses TRBV7-6 with TRBJ1-4; D is undetermined. The germline V gene has CDR1 SGHVS and CDR2 FNYEAQ. V lost 3 bases to trimming and J lost 5 bases, with 10 bases between them. There are 14 residues in the CDR3.

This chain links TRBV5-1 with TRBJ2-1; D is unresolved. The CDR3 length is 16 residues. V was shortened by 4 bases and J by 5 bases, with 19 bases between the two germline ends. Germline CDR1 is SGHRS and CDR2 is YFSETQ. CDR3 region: CASSPGPVYGNNEQFF. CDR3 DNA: TGCGCCAGCAGCCCCGGCCCGGTTTATGGTAACAATGAGCAGTTCTTC.

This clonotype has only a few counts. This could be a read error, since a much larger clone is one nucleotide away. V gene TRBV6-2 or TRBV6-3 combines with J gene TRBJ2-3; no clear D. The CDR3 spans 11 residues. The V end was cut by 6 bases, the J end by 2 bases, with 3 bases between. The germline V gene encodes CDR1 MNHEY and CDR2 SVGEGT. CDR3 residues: CASSITDTQYF. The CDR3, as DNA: TGTGCCAGCAGCATCACAGATACGCAGTATTTT.

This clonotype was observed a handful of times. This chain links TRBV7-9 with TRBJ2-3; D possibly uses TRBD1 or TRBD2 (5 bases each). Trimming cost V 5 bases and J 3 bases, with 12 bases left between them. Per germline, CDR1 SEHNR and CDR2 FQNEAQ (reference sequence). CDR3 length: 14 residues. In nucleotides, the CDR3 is TGTGCCAGCAGCGCTTACGGGGCTACAGATACGCAGTATTTT. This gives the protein CASSAYGATDTQYF.

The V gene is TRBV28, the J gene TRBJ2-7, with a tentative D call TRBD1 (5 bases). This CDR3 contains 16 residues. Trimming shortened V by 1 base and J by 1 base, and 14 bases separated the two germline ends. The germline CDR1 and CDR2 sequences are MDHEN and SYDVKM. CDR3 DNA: TGTGCCAGCAGTTTATTGGTGGGGCGAGGATCCTACGAGCAGTACTTC. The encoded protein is CASSLLVGRGSYEQYF. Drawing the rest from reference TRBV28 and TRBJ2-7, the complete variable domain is DVKVTQSSRYLVKRTGEKVFLECVQDMDHENMFWYRQDPGLGLRLIYFSYDVKMKEKGDIPEGYSVSREKKERFSLILESASTNQTSMYLCASSLLVGRGSYEQYFGPGTRLTVT.

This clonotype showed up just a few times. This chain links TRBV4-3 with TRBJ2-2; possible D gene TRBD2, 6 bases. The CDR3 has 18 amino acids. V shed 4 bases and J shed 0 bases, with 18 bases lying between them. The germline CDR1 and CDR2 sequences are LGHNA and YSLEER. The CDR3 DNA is TGCGCCAGCAGCCCCTCGGTGGGGGGACCTTCGAACACCGGGGAGCTGTTTTTT. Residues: CASSPSVGGPSNTGELFF.

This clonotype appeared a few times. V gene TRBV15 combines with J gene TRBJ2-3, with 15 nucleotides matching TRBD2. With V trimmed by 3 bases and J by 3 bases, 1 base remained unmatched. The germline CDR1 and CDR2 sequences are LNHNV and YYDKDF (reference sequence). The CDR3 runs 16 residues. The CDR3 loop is CATSSGTSGRTDTQYF. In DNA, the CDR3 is TGTGCCACCAGCAGCGGGACTAGCGGGAGGACAGATACGCAGTATTTT.